Below, one T cell receptor (beta chain) is given with its context. The data belong to a study of blood T cell repertoires in COVID-19. In the study overall: Sites across the United States, Italy and Spain contributed samples from acute and convalescent COVID-19. PBMCs, B-cell-depleted T cells, or T cells provided the cDNA or gDNA that made up the material.

V lost 1 base to trimming and J lost 0 bases, with 4 bases between them. Per germline, CDR1 MNHEY and CDR2 SMNVEV (reference sequence). This CDR3 has 15 residues. How the authors handled the data: Estimation of nucleated cell counts was performed using reference gene primer amplification. Some clones are missing from TCRdb's copy, which holds only in-frame ones; the method was immunoSEQ multiplex PCR. Clonal size and the V and J genes are those of that table, whereas D and trimming came from the DNA. The sample has 100,000 or so clones, 91% seen once. This receptor was taken from a man aged 50 to 59 with acute or convalescent COVID-19. The chain employs TRBV27 and TRBJ2-6; D remains ambiguous. The sequenced material came from peripheral blood. In nucleotides, the CDR3 is TGTGCCAGCAGTTTATTTCTCTCTGGGGCCAACGTCCTGACTTTC. Residues: CASSLFLSGANVLTF. Supplemented by reference TRBV27 and TRBJ2-6, the full variable domain reads EAQVTQNPRYLITVTGKKLTVTCSQNMNHEYMSWYRQDPGLGLRQIYYSMNVEVTDKGDVPEGYKVSRKEKRNFPLILESPSPNQTSLYFCASSLFLSGANVLTFGAGSRLTVL.